This T cell receptor (beta chain) appears in the sequencing data of a study of T-cell memory formation after mild COVID-19. This CDR3 has 13 residues. Trimming pared 5 bases from V and 1 base from J, leaving 11 bases between. The V gene's germline CDR1 is DFQATT and CDR2 SNEGSKA (reference sequence). General study results and limits: Contracting clones, day 15 to 85, had balanced CD4/CD8, and later expanders favored CD4+.

One entry per CDR3 protein, called by TCRdb with MiXCR from the 5' RACE reads. The sample lists some 440,000 distinct CDR3 sequences; 20% to 30% were seen once. This clonotype was counted only a few times. The antigen is undetermined. The receptor was derived from an adult woman who had mild COVID-19 (a few samples of this study predate the infection). Cell type and time point are not known. J is TRBJ1-1 and V is TRBV20-1; D gene unclear. Source material: PBMCs or a T cell subset sorted from them (not recorded which). DNA for the CDR3: TGCAGTGCTCGAAAAAGACAGAACACTGAAGCTTTCTTT. It is translated as CSARKRQNTEAFF.